This T cell receptor beta chain was sequenced during a study of T cells expressing NK-cell markers. TCRdb reprocessed the 5' RACE reads, with one entry per CDR3 protein and no DNA. The sample includes approximately 150,000 distinct CDR3 sequences. The specimen sequenced was blood T cells: a sorted CD56 or NKG2C T cell subset, CD4+ or CD8+ T cells, or bulk PBMC T cells (not recorded which). This sequence originates from a man aged 18 to 30 in good health.

CDR3 loop: CASRNLSRDTQYF. The chain is built from TRBV6-1 and TRBJ2-3. CDR1 and CDR2 from the germline V gene are MNHNS and SASEGT. CDR3 length equals 13 residues.